The text below deals with one TCR beta chain. Its cognate antigen has yet to be identified. It has no much larger one-base neighbor in the sample; base qualities were not kept. This record comes from a study of blood T cell repertoires in COVID-19 (dated by TCRdb to 2018 to 2021). For the wider study: Samples covering the acute and convalescent phases of COVID-19 were provided by collaborators in the United States, Italy and Spain. The repertoires were released in a freely available public database meant as a resource for research on the immune response to SARS-CoV-2. The material from the prospective study consisted of cDNA or gDNA derived from T cells, B-cell-depleted T cells, or PBMCs. The dataset comprised deeply sampled blood TCRbeta repertoires from subjects exposed to, actively infected with, or recovered from COVID-19. A de-identified subject ID, COVID-19 status, age in years and sex were almost always included in the sample metadata. The samples were drawn from two sources: the first 160 participants of the ongoing ImmuneRACE study, and some 1,300 subjects contributed by 6 global collaborators. HLA class I and class II types, where available, came from metadata supplied by the sample provider rather than from assay-based typing. Summary of the overall study and its limitations: Clinical and demographic metadata were provided uncurated, with the amount varying by source and participant.

One collaborating source in Seattle enrolled patients while the patients were actively infected and followed the patients over time throughout the course of disease. Each collaborating institution followed its own protocols to collect whole blood in K2EDTA tubes. For TCRbeta analysis, collaborator samples were shipped as frozen whole blood, as isolated PBMCs, or as DNA extracted from either sample type. Trimming removed 6 bases from V and 9 bases from J, leaving 12 bases between the germline ends. Its CDR3 holds 12 amino acids, cysteine through phenylalanine. Of the read, only the CDR3 DNA is kept; its 36 bases are in frame from base 1. From a lookup of the germline V gene, CDR1 and CDR2 are LGHNT and FRNRAP. TCRbeta CDR3 regions were amplified from genomic DNA using the immunoSEQ Assay, a bias-controlled multiplex PCR. In the paper's pipeline: Within the assay, amplification of reference gene primers was used to estimate how many nucleated cells each sample contained. To quantify the absolute abundance of each unique TCRbeta CDR3 rearrangement, sequence reads were collapsed and filtered. Productive Simpson clonality was computed per sample as the square root of Simpson's diversity index over productive rearrangements. In its TCRdb copy, this immuneACCESS table keeps in-frame sequences only and misses some clones. Where compared with another copy, unresolved V genes explain less than half of these, and the others have no known cause. V and J calls plus clone size are reproduced from that table; the DNA served to infer D and trimming. The sample table lists 300,000 to 400,000 clones, more than 75% of them with a count of one. About 2% of the sample lies in the top ten.

This TCR was sampled from a woman aged 60-75 years with COVID-19, enrolled during active disease. Specimen: peripheral blood. The chain is assembled from TRBV12-5 and TRBJ2-1; matching of 5 bases hints at TRBD2 as the D gene. The DNA sequence is TGTGCTAGTGGGGTAGCGTACGGTGAGCAGTTCTTC. Its protein product is CASGVAYGEQFF. With the portions outside the CDR3 filled from the reference TRBV12-5 and TRBJ2-1 genes, the complete variable region becomes DARVTQTPRHKVTEMGQEVTMRCQPILGHNTVFWYRQTMMQGLELLAYFRNRAPLDDSGMPKDRFSAEMPDATLATLKIQPSEPRDSAVYFCASGVAYGEQFFGPGTRLTVL.